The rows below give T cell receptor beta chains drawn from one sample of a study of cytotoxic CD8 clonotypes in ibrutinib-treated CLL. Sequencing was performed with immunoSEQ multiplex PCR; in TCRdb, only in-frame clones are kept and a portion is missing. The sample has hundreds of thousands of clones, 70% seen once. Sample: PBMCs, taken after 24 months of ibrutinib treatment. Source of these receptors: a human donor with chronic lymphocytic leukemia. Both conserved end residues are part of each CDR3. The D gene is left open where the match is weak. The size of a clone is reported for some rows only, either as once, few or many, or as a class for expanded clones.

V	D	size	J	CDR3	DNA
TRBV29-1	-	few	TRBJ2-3	CSVEPLSVDTQYF	TGCAGCGTTGAACCCCTTAGTGTCGATACGCAGTATTTT
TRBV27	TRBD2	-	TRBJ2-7	CASSRPGTSGIYEQYF	TGTGCCAGCAGTCGCCCCGGGACTAGCGGAATCTACGAGCAGTACTTC
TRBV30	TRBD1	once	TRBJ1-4	CACFPGQLRFNEKLFF	TGTGCCTGTTTTCCGGGACAGCTCCGATTTAATGAAAAACTGTTTTTT
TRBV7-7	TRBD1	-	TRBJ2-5	CASSHGQEETQYF	TGTGCTAGCAGCCACGGACAGGAAGAGACCCAGTACTTC
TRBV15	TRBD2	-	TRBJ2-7	CATSRHSGGHEQYF	TGTGCCACCAGCAGACACAGCGGGGGGCACGAGCAGTACTTC
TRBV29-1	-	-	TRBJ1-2	CSVDVGTYGYTF	TGCAGCGTTGACGTGGGGACCTATGGCTACACCTTC
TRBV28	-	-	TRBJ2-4	CASAYSNIQYF	TGTGCCAGCGCGTACTCAAACATTCAGTACTTC
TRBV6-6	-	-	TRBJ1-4	CASRREDLTNEKLFF	TGTGCCAGCAGGAGGGAGGATCTTACTAATGAAAAACTGTTTTTT
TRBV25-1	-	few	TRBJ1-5	CASSDGISNQPQHF	TGTGCCAGCAGTGATGGTATTTCTAATCAGCCCCAGCATTTT
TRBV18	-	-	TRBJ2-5	CASSPIADSETQYF	TGTGCCAGCTCACCTATTGCGGACTCGGAGACCCAGTACTTC
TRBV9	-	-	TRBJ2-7	CASSVSVGSYEQYF	TGTGCCAGCAGCGTATCGGTGGGGTCCTACGAGCAGTACTTC
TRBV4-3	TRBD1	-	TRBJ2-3	CASSPRTGPDTQYF	TGCGCCAGCAGCCCACGGACAGGACCAGATACGCAGTATTTT
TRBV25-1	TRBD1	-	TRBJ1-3	CASSEYRGSGNTIYF	TGTGCCAGCAGTGAATACAGGGGGTCTGGAAACACCATATATTTT
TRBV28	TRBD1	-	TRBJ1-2	CASSLPNQGAGGYTF	TGTGCCAGCAGTTTGCCCAATCAGGGGGCCGGTGGCTACACCTTC
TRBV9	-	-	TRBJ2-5	CASSPRTAAQETQYF	TGTGCCAGCAGCCCACGGACAGCAGCACAAGAGACCCAGTACTTC
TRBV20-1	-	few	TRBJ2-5	CSARWETQYF	TGCAGTGCTAGGTGGGAGACCCAGTACTTC
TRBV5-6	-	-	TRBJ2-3	CASRDRTADTQYF	TGTGCCAGCAGAGATAGAACGGCAGATACGCAGTATTTT
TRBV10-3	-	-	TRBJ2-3	CAITRGNTDTQYF	TGTGCCATCACCCGGGGCAACACAGATACGCAGTATTTT
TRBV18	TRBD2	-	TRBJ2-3	CASSPTSGGTTDTQYF	TGTGCCAGCTCACCGACTAGCGGGGGCACAACAGATACGCAGTATTTT
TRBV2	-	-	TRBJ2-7	CASRQARTASYEQYF	TGTGCCAGCAGGCAAGCAAGGACGGCTTCCTACGAGCAGTACTTC
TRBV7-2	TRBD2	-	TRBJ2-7	CASSLGGVMVSGSSEQYF	TGTGCCAGCAGCTTAGGAGGGGTAATGGTTAGCGGGAGTTCCGAGCAGTACTTC
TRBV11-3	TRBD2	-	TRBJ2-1	CASSLGGSSGPKKPNNEQFF	TGTGCCAGCAGCTTAGGCGGGTCTAGCGGACCAAAAAAACCAAACAATGAGCAGTTCTTC
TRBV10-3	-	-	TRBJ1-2	CAISVRDGYTF	TGTGCCATCAGCGTCAGGGACGGCTACACCTTC
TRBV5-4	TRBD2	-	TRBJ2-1	CASSLEAGGWGNEQFF	TGTGCCAGCAGCTTGGAGGCGGGAGGATGGGGCAATGAGCAGTTCTTC
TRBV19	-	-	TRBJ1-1	CASSIGGGNTEAFF	TGTGCCAGTAGTATAGGAGGGGGGAACACTGAAGCTTTCTTT
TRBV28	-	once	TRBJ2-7	CASSLSGGSYEQYF	TGTGCCAGCAGTTTATCTGGGGGTTCCTACGAGCAGTACTTC
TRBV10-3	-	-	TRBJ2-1	CAISDSLSDREQFF	TGTGCCATCAGTGACAGTCTCTCAGACCGCGAGCAGTTCTTC
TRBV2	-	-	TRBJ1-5	CASSEQGNSGQPQHF	TGTGCCAGCAGTGAACAGGGTAATTCTGGTCAGCCCCAGCATTTT
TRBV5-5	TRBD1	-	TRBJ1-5	CASSLGTETTYQPQHF	TGTGCCAGCAGCCTAGGGACAGAAACTACTTATCAGCCCCAGCATTTT
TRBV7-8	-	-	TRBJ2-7	CASSLAVYEQYF	TGTGCCAGCAGCTTAGCGGTTTACGAGCAGTACTTC
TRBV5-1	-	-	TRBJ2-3	CASRSELDTQYF	TGCGCCAGCAGAAGCGAGCTAGATACGCAGTATTTT
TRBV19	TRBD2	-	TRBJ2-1	CASSTKAGGSYNEQFF	TGTGCCAGTAGTACAAAAGCGGGGGGTTCCTACAATGAGCAGTTCTTC
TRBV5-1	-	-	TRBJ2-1	CATRSNNNEQFF	TGCGCCACCAGATCAAACAACAATGAGCAGTTCTTC
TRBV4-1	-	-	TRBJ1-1	CASSQDGTEAFF	TGCGCCAGCAGCCAAGACGGTACTGAAGCTTTCTTT
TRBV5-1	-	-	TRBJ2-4	CASSDKNIQYF	TGCGCCAGCAGTGACAAAAACATTCAGTACTTC
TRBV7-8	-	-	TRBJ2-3	CASSLMAHSTDTQYF	TGTGCCAGCAGCTTAATGGCCCATAGCACAGATACGCAGTATTTT
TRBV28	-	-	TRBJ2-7	CASSWVVFSGTYEQYF	TGTGCCAGCAGTTGGGTTGTTTTTAGTGGGACCTACGAGCAGTACTTC
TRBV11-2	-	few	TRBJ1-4	CASSLYREVNEKLFF	TGTGCCAGCAGCTTATATCGCGAGGTTAATGAAAAACTGTTTTTT
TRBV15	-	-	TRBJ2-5	CATSPSDPAETQYF	TGTGCCACCAGCCCCTCGGACCCAGCAGAGACCCAGTACTTC
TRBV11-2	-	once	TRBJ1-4	CASSLGTIGPQLFF	TGTGCCAGCAGCCTAGGGACAATAGGACCTCAACTGTTTTTT
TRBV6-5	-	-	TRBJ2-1	CASTGSPSYNEQFF	TGTGCCAGCACCGGCAGTCCCTCCTACAATGAGCAGTTCTTC
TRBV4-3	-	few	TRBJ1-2	CASSQDRRGAYGYTF	TGCGCCAGCAGCCAAGATCGCAGGGGTGCCTATGGCTACACCTTC
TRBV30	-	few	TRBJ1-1	CAWSDPADRTF	TGTGCCTGGAGTGACCCGGCAGACAGGACTTTT
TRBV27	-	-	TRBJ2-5	CASSSGTSYQETQYF	TGTGCCAGCAGTTCCGGGACATCGTACCAAGAGACCCAGTACTTC
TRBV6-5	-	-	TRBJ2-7	CASKRRWDYEQYF	TGTGCCAGCAAAAGAAGGTGGGATTACGAGCAGTACTTC
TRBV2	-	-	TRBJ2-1	CASGLGRVNEQFF	TGTGCCAGCGGGTTGGGCAGGGTCAATGAGCAGTTCTTC
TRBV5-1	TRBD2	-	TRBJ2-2	CASSSGQLAGTGELFF	TGCGCCAGCAGCTCCGGACAGCTAGCGGGCACCGGGGAGCTGTTTTTT
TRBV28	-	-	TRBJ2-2	CASSRHGDTGELFF	TGTGCCAGCAGCCGCCACGGGGACACCGGGGAGCTGTTTTTT
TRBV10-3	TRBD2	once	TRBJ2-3	CAIRGGRHTDTQYF	TGTGCCATCAGGGGCGGGAGACACACAGATACGCAGTATTTT
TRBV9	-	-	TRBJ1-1	CASSVGLAESRFTEAFF	TGTGCCAGCAGCGTAGGGTTAGCGGAGTCACGTTTCACTGAAGCTTTCTTT
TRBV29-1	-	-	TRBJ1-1	CSVVGQLNTEAFF	TGCAGCGTTGTCGGACAGCTGAACACTGAAGCTTTCTTT
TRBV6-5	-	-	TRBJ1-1	CASSYSLRGEAFF	TGTGCCAGCAGTTACTCCTTACGGGGTGAAGCTTTCTTT